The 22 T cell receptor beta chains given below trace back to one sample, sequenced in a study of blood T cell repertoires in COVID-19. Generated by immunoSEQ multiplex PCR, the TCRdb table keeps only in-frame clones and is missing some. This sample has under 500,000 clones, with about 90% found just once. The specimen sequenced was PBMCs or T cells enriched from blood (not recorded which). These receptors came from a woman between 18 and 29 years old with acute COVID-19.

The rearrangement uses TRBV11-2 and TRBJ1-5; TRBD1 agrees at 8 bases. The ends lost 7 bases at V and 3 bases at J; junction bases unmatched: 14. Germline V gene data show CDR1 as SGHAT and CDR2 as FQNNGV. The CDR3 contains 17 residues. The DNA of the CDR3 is TGTGCCAGCACCCTTCGACAGGGGAGCGGTATCAATCAGCCCCAGCATTTT. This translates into CASTLRQGSGINQPQHF.

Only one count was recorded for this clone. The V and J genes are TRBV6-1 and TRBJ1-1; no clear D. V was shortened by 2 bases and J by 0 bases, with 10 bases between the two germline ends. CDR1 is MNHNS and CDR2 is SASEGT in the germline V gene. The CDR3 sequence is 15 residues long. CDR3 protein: CASSESRVMNTEAFF. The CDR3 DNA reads TGTGCCAGCAGTGAATCCCGGGTCATGAACACTGAAGCTTTCTTT.

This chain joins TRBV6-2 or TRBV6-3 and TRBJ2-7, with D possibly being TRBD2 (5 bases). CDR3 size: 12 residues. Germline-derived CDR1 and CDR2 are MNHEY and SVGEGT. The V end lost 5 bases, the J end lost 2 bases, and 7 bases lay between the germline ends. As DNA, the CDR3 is TGTGCCAGCAGTCGGGGAGCCTACGAGCAGTACTTC. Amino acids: CASSRGAYEQYF.

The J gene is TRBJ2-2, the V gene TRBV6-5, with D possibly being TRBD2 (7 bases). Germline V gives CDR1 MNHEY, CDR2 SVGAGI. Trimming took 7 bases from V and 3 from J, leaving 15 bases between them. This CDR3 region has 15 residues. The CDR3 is CASNKLGGHTGELFF. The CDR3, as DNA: TGTGCCAGCAACAAACTCGGGGGGCACACCGGGGAGCTGTTTTTT.

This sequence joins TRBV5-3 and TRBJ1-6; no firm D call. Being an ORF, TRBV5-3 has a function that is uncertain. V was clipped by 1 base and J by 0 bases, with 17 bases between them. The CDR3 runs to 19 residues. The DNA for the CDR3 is TGTGCCAGAAGCTTGAAAGGAGAAATATTTCGCTCCTATAATTCACCCCTCCACTTT. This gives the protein CARSLKGEIFRSYNSPLHF.

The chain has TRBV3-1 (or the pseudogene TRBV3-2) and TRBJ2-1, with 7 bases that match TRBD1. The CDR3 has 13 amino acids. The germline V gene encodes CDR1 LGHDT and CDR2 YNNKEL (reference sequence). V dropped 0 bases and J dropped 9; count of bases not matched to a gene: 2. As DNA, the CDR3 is TGTGCCAGCAGCCAAGACAGGGGGAGTGAGCAGTTCTTC. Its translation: CASSQDRGSEQFF.

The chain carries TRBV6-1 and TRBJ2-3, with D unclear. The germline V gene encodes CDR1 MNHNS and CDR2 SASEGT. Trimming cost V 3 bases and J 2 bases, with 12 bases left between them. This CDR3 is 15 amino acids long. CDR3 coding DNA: TGTGCCAGCAGTGATCTCCTAGAGCCCACAGATACGCAGTATTTT. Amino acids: CASSDLLEPTDTQYF.

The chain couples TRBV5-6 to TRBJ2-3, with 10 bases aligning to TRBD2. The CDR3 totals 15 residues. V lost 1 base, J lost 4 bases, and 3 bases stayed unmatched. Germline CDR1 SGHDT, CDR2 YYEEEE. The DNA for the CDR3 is TGTGCCAGCAGCTTGCGGACTAGCGGCCCAGATACGCAGTATTTT. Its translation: CASSLRTSGPDTQYF.

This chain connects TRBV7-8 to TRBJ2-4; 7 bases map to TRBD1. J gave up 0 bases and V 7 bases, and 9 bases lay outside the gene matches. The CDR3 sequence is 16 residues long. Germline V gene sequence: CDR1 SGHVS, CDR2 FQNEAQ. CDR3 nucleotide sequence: TGTGCCAGCACCTCCCGGGACAGCTTAGCCAAAAACATTCAGTACTTC. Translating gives CASTSRDSLAKNIQYF.

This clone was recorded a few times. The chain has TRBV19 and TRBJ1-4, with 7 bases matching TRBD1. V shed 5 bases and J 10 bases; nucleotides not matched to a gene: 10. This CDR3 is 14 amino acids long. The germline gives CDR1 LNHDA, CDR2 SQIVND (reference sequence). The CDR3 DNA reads TGTGCCAGTAGTCCTGACAGGGACAACGGAAAACTGTTTTTT. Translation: CASSPDRDNGKLFF. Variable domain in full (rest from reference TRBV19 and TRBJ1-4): DGGITQSPKYLFRKEGQNVTLSCEQNLNHDAMYWYRQDPGQGLRLIYYSQIVNDFQKGDIAEGYSVSREKKESFPLTVTSAQKNPTAFYLCASSPDRDNGKLFFGSGTQLSVL.

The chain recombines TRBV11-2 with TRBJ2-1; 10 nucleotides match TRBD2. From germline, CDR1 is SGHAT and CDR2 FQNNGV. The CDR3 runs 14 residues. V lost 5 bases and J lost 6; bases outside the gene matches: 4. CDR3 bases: TGTGCCAGCAGCGGCTGGACTAGCGGCAATGAGCAGTTCTTC. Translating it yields CASSGWTSGNEQFF.

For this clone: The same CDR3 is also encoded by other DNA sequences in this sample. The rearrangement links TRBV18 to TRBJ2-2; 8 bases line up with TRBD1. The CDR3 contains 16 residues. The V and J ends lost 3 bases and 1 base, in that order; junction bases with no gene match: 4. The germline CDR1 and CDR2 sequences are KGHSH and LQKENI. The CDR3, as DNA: TGTGCCAGCTCACCTAGACAGGGGATGAACACCGGGGAGCTGTTTTTT. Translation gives CASSPRQGMNTGELFF.

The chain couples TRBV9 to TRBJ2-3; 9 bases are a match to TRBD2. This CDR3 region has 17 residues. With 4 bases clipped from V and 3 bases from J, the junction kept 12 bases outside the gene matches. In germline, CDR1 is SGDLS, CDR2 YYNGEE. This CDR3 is CASSLNLAGAETDTQYF. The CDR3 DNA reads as TGTGCCAGCAGCCTGAACTTAGCGGGGGCCGAGACAGATACGCAGTATTTT.

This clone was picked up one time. CDR3 coding DNA: TGTGCCAGTAGTACCACGACAGGGGGGGACACTGAAGCTTTCTTT. Protein sequence: CASSTTTGGDTEAFF. The chain recombines TRBV19 with TRBJ1-1; 9 bases line up with TRBD1. CDR1 and CDR2 (germline): LNHDA, SQIVND (reference sequence). V lost 4 bases and J lost 3; bases outside the gene matches: 6. The CDR3 spans 15 residues.

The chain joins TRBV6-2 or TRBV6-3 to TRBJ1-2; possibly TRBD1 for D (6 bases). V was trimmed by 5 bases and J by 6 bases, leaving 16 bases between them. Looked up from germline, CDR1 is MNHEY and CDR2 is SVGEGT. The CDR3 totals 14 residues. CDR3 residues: CASSRAGGGDGYTF. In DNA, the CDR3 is TGTGCCAGCAGTCGCGCCGGGGGGGGCGATGGCTACACCTTC.

DNA of the CDR3: TGTGCCAGCAGCTTCTGGAGACAGGGCTACACCTTC. It specifies CASSFWRQGYTF. The chain couples TRBV7-2 to TRBJ1-2; TRBD1 is a possible D gene (5 bases). Trimming took 3 bases from V and 8 from J, leaving 10 bases between them. CDR3 length: 12 amino acids. Germline CDR1 is SGHTA and CDR2 is FQGNSA.

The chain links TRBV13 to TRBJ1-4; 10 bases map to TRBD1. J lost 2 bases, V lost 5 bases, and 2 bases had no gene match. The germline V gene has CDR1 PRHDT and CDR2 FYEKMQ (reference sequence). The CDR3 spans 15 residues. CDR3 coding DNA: TGTGCCAGCAGCCCGGGACAGGGGACTAATGAAAAACTGTTTTTT. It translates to CASSPGQGTNEKLFF.

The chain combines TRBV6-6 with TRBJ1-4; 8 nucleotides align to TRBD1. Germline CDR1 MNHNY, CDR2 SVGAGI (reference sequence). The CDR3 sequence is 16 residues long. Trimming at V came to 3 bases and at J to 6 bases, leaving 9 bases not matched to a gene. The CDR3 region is CASSYSQGAGDEKLFF. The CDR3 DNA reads TGTGCCAGCAGTTATTCCCAGGGGGCTGGGGATGAAAAACTGTTTTTT.

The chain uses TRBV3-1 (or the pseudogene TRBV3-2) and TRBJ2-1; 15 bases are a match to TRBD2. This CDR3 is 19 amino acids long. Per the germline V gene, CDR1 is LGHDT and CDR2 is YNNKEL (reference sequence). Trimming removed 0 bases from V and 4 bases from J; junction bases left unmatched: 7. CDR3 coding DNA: TGTGCCAGCAGCCAAGAAATAGGGACTAGCGGGGGGTATTACAATGAGCAGTTCTTC. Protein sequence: CASSQEIGTSGGYYNEQFF.

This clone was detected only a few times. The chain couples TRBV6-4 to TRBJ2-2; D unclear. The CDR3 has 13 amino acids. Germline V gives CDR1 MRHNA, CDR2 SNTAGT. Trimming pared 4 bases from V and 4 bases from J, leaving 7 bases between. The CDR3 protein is CASSVQTTGELFF. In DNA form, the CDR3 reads TGTGCCAGCAGTGTACAGACCACCGGGGAGCTGTTTTTT.

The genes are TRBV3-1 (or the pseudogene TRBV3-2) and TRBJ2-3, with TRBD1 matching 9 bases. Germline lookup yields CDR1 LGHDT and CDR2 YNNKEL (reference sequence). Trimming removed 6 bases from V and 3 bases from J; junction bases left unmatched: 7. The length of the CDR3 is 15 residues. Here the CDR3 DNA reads TGTGCCAGCAGGTTGACAGGGGGGATAACAGATACGCAGTATTTT. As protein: CASRLTGGITDTQYF.

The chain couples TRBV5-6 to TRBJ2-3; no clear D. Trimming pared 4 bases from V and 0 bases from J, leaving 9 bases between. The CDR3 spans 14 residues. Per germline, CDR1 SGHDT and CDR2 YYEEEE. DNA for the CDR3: TGTGCCAGCAGCCCGCCGGTCAGCACAGATACGCAGTATTTT. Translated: CASSPPVSTDTQYF.